This section outlines one T cell receptor (beta chain) sequence together with its context. Its antigen is undetermined. The sample is drawn from a study of shared clonotypes between healthy human individuals. Naive CD8 cells lacked CD45RO and underwent positive selection for CCR7, leaving out terminally differentiated effector memory CD45RA+ cells. The CDR3 consists of 15 residues. CDR1 MDHEN and CDR2 SYDVKM come from the germline V gene. With 7 bases removed from V and 1 base from J, the gap between germline ends came to 16 bases. Study findings and constraints: Even with large depth, rarefaction showed that sorted-subset sequencing was incomplete. Naive CD4 clonotypes overlapped across several donors at around 5%.

Under the authors' procedure: Filtering differed, since immunoSEQ gave only junction sequences and no quality scores. Assay used: immunoSEQ multiplex PCR; TCRdb lists only in-frame clones, some missing. V, J and clone size are those of that table, while D and trimming were read from the DNA. The sample holds more than 2 million clones; over 85% are singletons and the top ten take approximately 1.6%. Input material: naive CD8+ T cells from PBMCs. The V call is TRBV28, the J call TRBJ1-1; D is ambiguous. This TCR came from a man aged 18 to 29 in good health. Some clones in this sample may be carry-over from other donors' samples. CDR3 nucleotides: TGTGCCAGCATGGGTTTGACGGGGAAGAACACTGAAGCTTTCTTT. Translation: CASMGLTGKNTEAFF.